The 26 T cell receptor beta chains listed next were all sequenced from one sample in a study of lymphopenia after photon versus proton radiotherapy. Method: immunoSEQ multiplex PCR; TCRdb's copy keeps in-frame clones and lacks some. The table shows approximately 62,000 clones, with 70% to 85% occurring only once. The sample in question was peripheral blood, obtained from a patient treated with proton-based radiotherapy. These receptors came from a man aged 60-69 years with pancreatic cancer.

The chain employs TRBV7-6 and TRBJ2-5; D not resolved. Germline lookup yields CDR1 SGHVS and CDR2 FNYEAQ. V was trimmed by 3 bases and J by 3 bases, leaving 2 bases between them. This CDR3 contains 11 residues. The CDR3 region is CASSFKETQYF. DNA for the CDR3: TGTGCCAGCAGCTTTAAAGAGACCCAGTACTTC.

The CDR3 DNA reads as TGCAGTGCTGGGCGGGGCGAGCAGTACTTC. This translates into CSAGRGEQYF. This chain uses TRBV20-1 with TRBJ2-7; D might be TRBD2 (6 bases). Germline CDR1 and CDR2: DFQATT and SNEGSKA (reference sequence). The CDR3 contains 10 residues. Trimming shortened V by 5 bases and J by 6 bases, and 8 bases separated the two germline ends.

The V and J genes are TRBV6-1 and TRBJ2-7; 8 bases align to TRBD1. V lost 7 bases and J lost 6; bases outside the gene matches: 8. The germline V gene has CDR1 MNHNS and CDR2 SASEGT. The CDR3 is made up of 13 amino acids. The CDR3 protein is CASNGQGAVEQYF. Here the CDR3 DNA reads TGTGCCAGCAATGGACAGGGCGCGGTCGAGCAGTACTTC.

The rearrangement joins TRBV11-2 to TRBJ2-2; weak D call: TRBD1 (6 bases). The CDR3 consists of 17 residues. CDR1 and CDR2 (germline): SGHAT, FQNNGV. V lost 1 base to trimming and J lost 4 bases, with 16 bases between them. The CDR3 DNA reads TGTGCCAGCAGCTTAGTGGGGGCAGGGCGACTCACCGGGGAGCTGTTTTTT. As protein: CASSLVGAGRLTGELFF. Full variable domain (remainder filled in from reference TRBV11-2 and TRBJ2-2): EAGVAQSPRYKIIEKRQSVAFWCNPISGHATLYWYQQILGQGPKLLIQFQNNGVVDDSQLPKDRFSAERLKGVDSTLKIQPAKLEDSAVYLCASSLVGAGRLTGELFFGEGSRLTVL.

This clone was seen once. This chain connects TRBV7-2 to TRBJ1-2; no firm D call. The CDR3 is 14 residues long. Germline V gene data show CDR1 as SGHTA and CDR2 as FQGNSA. The ends were cut back, 3 bases at V and 6 bases at J, with 14 bases in the middle. The CDR3 here is CASSFFSFGDGYTF. The CDR3 nucleotides read TGTGCCAGCAGCTTTTTTTCCTTCGGGGATGGCTACACCTTC.

The chain links TRBV4-1 to TRBJ2-7; D possibly uses TRBD1 or TRBD2 (6 bases each). Germline lookup yields CDR1 MGHRA and CDR2 YSYEKL. V was cut by 4 bases and J by 0 bases, with 16 bases left in between. This CDR3 has 16 residues. The CDR3 DNA reads as TGCGCCAGCAGCCGCATGCGAGGGGGGAACTCCTACGAGCAGTACTTC. Translation: CASSRMRGGNSYEQYF.

The rearrangement links TRBV6-5 to TRBJ2-1, with D uncertain. Germline V gene lookup returns CDR1 MNHEY and CDR2 SVGAGI. The CDR3 loop spans 11 amino acids. V was cut by 6 bases and J by 8 bases, with 8 bases left in between. CDR3: CASRRFDEQFF. The DNA for the CDR3 is TGTGCCAGCAGGCGTTTCGATGAGCAGTTCTTC.

V gene TRBV18 combines with J gene TRBJ2-5; D ambiguous. In germline, CDR1 is KGHSH, CDR2 LQKENI. CDR3 length: 17 residues. Trimming left V 0 bases short and J 2 bases short, with 16 bases between. The CDR3 DNA reads TGTGCCAGCTCACCACCTTTGGGTAGCAACACGCAAGAGACCCAGTACTTC. Protein sequence: CASSPPLGSNTQETQYF.

This clone occurred a few times. The V gene is TRBV4-1, the J gene TRBJ1-1, with 7 bases identical to TRBD1. CDR3 size: 15 residues. V trimming: 4 bases; J trimming: 2 bases; junction bases outside the gene matches: 7. Germline V gives CDR1 MGHRA, CDR2 YSYEKL. The CDR3 loop is CASSPLGQRNTEAFF. The CDR3 nucleotides are TGCGCCAGCAGCCCACTGGGACAGAGAAACACTGAAGCTTTCTTT.

The V and J genes are TRBV30 and TRBJ2-7; no reliable D call. Germline V CDR1 and CDR2: GTSNPN, SVGIG (reference sequence). V lost 3 bases to trimming and J lost 0 bases, with 3 bases between them. The CDR3 runs 11 residues. The CDR3 nucleotides read TGTGCCTGGAGCGCCTCCTACGAGCAGTACTTC. It translates to CAWSASYEQYF.

The CDR3 DNA reads as TGTGCCAGCAGCGTAGATTCCGGGGAGGGAGAGACCCAGTACTTC. Protein sequence: CASSVDSGEGETQYF. This rearrangement joins TRBV9 to TRBJ2-5; 7 bases map to TRBD2. Trimming took 0 bases from V and 4 from J; bases not matched to a gene: 6. Germline CDR1 SGDLS, CDR2 YYNGEE. The CDR3 is 15 residues long.

The CDR3 protein is CASSPRANYGYTF. In DNA form, the CDR3 reads TGTGCCAGCAGTCCTCGGGCTAACTATGGCTACACCTTC. The J gene is TRBJ1-2, the V gene TRBV27; D unresolved. The CDR3 sequence is 13 residues long. The germline V gene encodes CDR1 MNHEY and CDR2 SMNVEV (reference sequence). The V gene lost 5 bases and the J gene lost 0 bases, with 7 bases spanning the gap.

The rearrangement uses TRBV14 and TRBJ2-7, with 8 positions matching TRBD2. V trimming: 0 bases; J trimming: 7 bases; junction bases outside the gene matches: 8. The CDR3 runs to 15 residues. Germline V gene data show CDR1 as SGHDN and CDR2 as FVKESK. Here the CDR3 DNA reads TGTGCCAGCAGCCAAGAGACGGGAGGGCCTTTTGAGCAGTACTTC. Amino acid sequence: CASSQETGGPFEQYF.

The rearrangement joins TRBV2 to TRBJ2-7; D possibly corresponds to TRBD2 (5 bases). Germline V gene data show CDR1 as SNHLY and CDR2 as FYNNEI. Trimming took 0 bases from V and 2 from J, leaving 11 bases between them. This CDR3 has 15 residues. CDR3 region: CASSEAAAETYEQYF. The CDR3, as DNA: TGTGCCAGCAGTGAAGCGGCAGCGGAGACCTACGAGCAGTACTTC.

The chain links TRBV18 to TRBJ2-7, with a possible D match to TRBD1 (6 bases). Germline-derived CDR1 and CDR2 are KGHSH and LQKENI. V was trimmed by 3 bases and J by 6 bases, leaving 21 bases between them. The CDR3 covers 16 residues. CDR3: CASSPLGDTLQGEQYF. The CDR3 DNA reads as TGTGCCAGCTCACCCCTTGGGGACACCCTCCAGGGCGAGCAGTACTTC. Using reference TRBV18 and TRBJ2-7 for the parts outside the CDR3, the full variable domain is NAGVMQNPRHLVRRRGQEARLRCSPMKGHSHVYWYRQLPEEGLKFMVYLQKENIIDESGMPKERFSAEFPKEGPSILRIQQVVRGDSAAYFCASSPLGDTLQGEQYFGPGTRLTVT.

The rearrangement uses TRBV28 and TRBJ2-7, with TRBD2 as a possible D gene (6 bases). Per the germline V gene, CDR1 is MDHEN and CDR2 is SYDVKM. The CDR3 length is 15 residues. V dropped 2 bases and J dropped 3 bases, with 14 bases sitting between them. CDR3 coding DNA: TGTGCCAGCAGTTTACCGGGGGAGGTTAACTACGAGCAGTACTTC. Translated: CASSLPGEVNYEQYF.

The chain recombines TRBV5-4 with TRBJ2-2, with 11 bases fitting TRBD2. From germline, CDR1 is SGHNT and CDR2 YYREEE (reference sequence). The CDR3 runs to 17 residues. J gave up 6 bases and V 0 bases, and 7 bases lay outside the gene matches. The CDR3 nucleotides are TGTGCCAGCAGCTTGGCACTAGCGGGAGTTTCTGCCGGGGAGCTGTTTTTT. It yields the protein CASSLALAGVSAGELFF. Full variable domain (remainder filled in from reference TRBV5-4 and TRBJ2-2): ETGVTQSPTHLIKTRGQQVTLRCSSQSGHNTVSWYQQALGQGPQFIFQYYREEENGRGNFPPRFSGLQFPNYSSELNVNALELDDSALYLCASSLALAGVSAGELFFGEGSRLTVL.

V is TRBV28 and J is TRBJ2-3; a possible D gene is TRBD1 (6 bases). Germline CDR1 is MDHEN and CDR2 is SYDVKM. Trimming cost V 2 bases and J 9 bases, with 18 bases left between them. The CDR3 runs to 15 residues. The CDR3 sequence: CASSLLGQTPRTQYF. CDR3 bases: TGTGCCAGCAGTTTACTAGGACAGACCCCAAGAACGCAGTATTTT. Complete variable domain (other parts from reference TRBV28 and TRBJ2-3): DVKVTQSSRYLVKRTGEKVFLECVQDMDHENMFWYRQDPGLGLRLIYFSYDVKMKEKGDIPEGYSVSREKKERFSLILESASTNQTSMYLCASSLLGQTPRTQYFGPGTRLTVL.

This clone occurred once. Its ends do not fully match the called genes, so a read error is possible. The chain employs TRBV7-7 and TRBJ2-2; D remains unclear. This CDR3 has 13 residues. From germline, CDR1 is SSHAT and CDR2 FNYEAQ (reference sequence). The CDR3 reads CASTPLGAGELFF. CDR3 bases: TGTGCTAGCACCCCCCTGGGCGCCGGGGAGCTGTTTTTT. Drawing the rest from reference TRBV7-7 and TRBJ2-2, the complete variable domain is GAGVSQSPRYKVTKRGQDVTLRCDPISSHATLYWYQQALGQGPEFLTYFNYEAQPDKSGLPSDRFSAERPEGSISTLTIQRTEQRDSAMYRCASTPLGAGELFFGEGSRLTVL.

This clone appeared once. V usage is TRBV4-2 and J usage is TRBJ2-1, with D perhaps being TRBD1 or TRBD2 (5 bases each). CDR1 LGHNA and CDR2 YNFKEQ come from the germline V gene. V lost 1 base and J lost 5, with 21 bases in between. This CDR3 has 18 residues. The CDR3 DNA reads as TGTGCCAGCAGCCAAGGGGACCTTGTAGGGAGAGGTCACAATGAGCAGTTCTTC. Translated: CASSQGDLVGRGHNEQFF.

This chain joins TRBV18 and TRBJ1-2; 11 bases line up with TRBD1. J lost 4 bases, V lost 4 bases, and 11 bases had no gene match. This CDR3 has 17 residues. Germline CDR1 is KGHSH and CDR2 is LQKENI. In DNA, the CDR3 is TGTGCCAGCTCACTACTGACAACCGGGACAGGGGGCTATGGCTACACCTTC. This translates into CASSLLTTGTGGYGYTF.

The chain joins TRBV27 to TRBJ2-5; 8 positions agree with TRBD2. Germline V gene sequence: CDR1 MNHEY, CDR2 SMNVEV (reference sequence). After removal of 4 bases from V and 5 bases from J, the junction contained 12 bases not matched to a gene. The CDR3 totals 16 residues. The CDR3 sequence: CASSSLGGALGETQYF. The CDR3 DNA reads as TGTGCCAGCAGTTCACTCGGGGGGGCGTTGGGGGAGACCCAGTACTTC.

The chain combines TRBV7-9 with TRBJ2-2, with D unclear. The V end lost 3 bases, the J end lost 0 bases, and 5 bases lay between the germline ends. Germline V lookup: CDR1 SEHNR, CDR2 FQNEAQ (reference sequence). The CDR3 has 14 residues. The DNA for the CDR3 is TGTGCCAGCAGCTTTGGGGCGAACACCGGGGAGCTGTTTTTT. Protein sequence: CASSFGANTGELFF.

The J gene is TRBJ1-3, the V gene TRBV5-1, with TRBD1 matching over 9 bases. CDR3 length equals 16 residues. The V and J ends lost 3 bases and 3 bases, in that order; junction bases with no gene match: 7. Looked up from germline, CDR1 is SGHRS and CDR2 is YFSETQ. DNA for the CDR3: TGCGCCAGCAGCTCCTCATCGACAGGGGGTGGAAACACCATATATTTT. It codes for CASSSSSTGGGNTIYF.

The V call is TRBV2, the J call TRBJ1-4; unclear D gene. The V gene's germline CDR1 is SNHLY and CDR2 FYNNEI. V lost 8 bases and J lost 2, with 9 bases in between. This CDR3 comprises 13 residues. The CDR3 sequence is CASRGGTNEKLFF. The CDR3 coding sequence is TGTGCCAGCCGGGGAGGGACTAATGAAAAACTGTTTTTT.

The chain links TRBV21-1 to TRBJ2-2; the table names TRBD2, a call not compared with the DNA. TRBV21-1 is marked as a pseudogene. The CDR3 is made up of 17 amino acids. CDR3: CASSKARRKGNTGELFF. CDR3 sequence (DNA): TGTGCCAGCAGCAAAGCCAGGAGGAAGGGGAACACCGGGGAGCTGTTTTTT.